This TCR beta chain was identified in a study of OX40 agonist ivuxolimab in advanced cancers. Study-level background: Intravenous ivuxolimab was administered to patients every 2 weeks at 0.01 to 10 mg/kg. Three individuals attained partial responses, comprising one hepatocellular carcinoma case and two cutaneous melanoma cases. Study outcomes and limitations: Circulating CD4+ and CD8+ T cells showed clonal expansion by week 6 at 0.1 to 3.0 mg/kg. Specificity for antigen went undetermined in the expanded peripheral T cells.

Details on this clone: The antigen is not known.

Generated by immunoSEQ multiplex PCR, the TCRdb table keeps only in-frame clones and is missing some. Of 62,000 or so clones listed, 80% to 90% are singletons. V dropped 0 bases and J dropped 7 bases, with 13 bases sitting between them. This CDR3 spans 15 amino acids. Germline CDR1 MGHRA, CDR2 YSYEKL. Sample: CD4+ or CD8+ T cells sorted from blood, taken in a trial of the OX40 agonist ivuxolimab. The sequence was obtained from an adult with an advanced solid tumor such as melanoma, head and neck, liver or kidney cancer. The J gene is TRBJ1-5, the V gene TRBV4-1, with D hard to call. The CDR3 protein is CASSQDQDAGQPQHF. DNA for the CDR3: TGCGCCAGCAGCCAAGATCAGGACGCGGGCCAGCCCCAGCATTTT.